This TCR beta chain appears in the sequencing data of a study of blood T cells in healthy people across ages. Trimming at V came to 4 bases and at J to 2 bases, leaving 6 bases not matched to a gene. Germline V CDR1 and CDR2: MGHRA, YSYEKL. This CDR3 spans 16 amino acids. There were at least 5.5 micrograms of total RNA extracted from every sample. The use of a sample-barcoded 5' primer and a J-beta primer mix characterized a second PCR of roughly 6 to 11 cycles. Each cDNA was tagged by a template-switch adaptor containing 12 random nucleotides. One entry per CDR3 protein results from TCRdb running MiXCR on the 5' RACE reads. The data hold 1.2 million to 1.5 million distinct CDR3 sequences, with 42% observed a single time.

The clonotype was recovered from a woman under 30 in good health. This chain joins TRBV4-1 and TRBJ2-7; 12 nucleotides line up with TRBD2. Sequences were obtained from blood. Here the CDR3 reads CASSPRLAGEAYEQYF. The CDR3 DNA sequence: TGCGCCAGCAGCCCCAGACTAGCGGGGGAGGCCTACGAGCAGTACTTC.